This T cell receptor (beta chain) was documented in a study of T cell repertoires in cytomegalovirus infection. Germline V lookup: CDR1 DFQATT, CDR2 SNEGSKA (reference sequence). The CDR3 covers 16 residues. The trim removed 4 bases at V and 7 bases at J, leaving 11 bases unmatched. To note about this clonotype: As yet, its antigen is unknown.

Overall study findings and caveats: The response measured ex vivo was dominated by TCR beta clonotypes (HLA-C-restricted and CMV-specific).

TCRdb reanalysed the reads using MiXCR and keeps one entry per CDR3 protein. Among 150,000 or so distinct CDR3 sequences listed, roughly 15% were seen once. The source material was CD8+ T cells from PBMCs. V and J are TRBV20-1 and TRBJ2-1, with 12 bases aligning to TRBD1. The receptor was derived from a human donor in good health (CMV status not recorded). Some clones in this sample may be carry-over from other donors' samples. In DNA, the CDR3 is TGCAGTGCTAACCCAAGGGGACAGGGGGCTTGGAATGAGCAGTTCTTC. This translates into CSANPRGQGAWNEQFF.